This T cell receptor (beta chain) was recorded in a study of T cells in Graves' hyperthyroidism and ophthalmopathy. This clonotype has just a few counts. Its antigen is still unknown. Study-wide points: Using 13 V-J features, a model discriminated ophthalmopathy from stable hyperthyroidism. Clonotypes that were expanded in thyroid above 0.001 mostly appeared in blood too.

Researchers took RNA transcripts and amplified the TCR beta CDR3 regions from them. With the HTBI primer set, the TCR CDR3 went through a first round of RT-PCR. TCRdb re-derived calls from the multiplex PCR reads in MiXCR, one entry per CDR3 protein. The top ten clones hold 13% of a sample with hundreds of thousands of distinct CDR3 sequences, over 12% of them seen once. The CDR3 loop spans 14 amino acids. Germline-derived CDR1 and CDR2 are SGHRS and YFSETQ. V lost 4 bases, J lost 2 bases, and 12 bases lay in between. Pregnant or lactating patients were excluded, as were those with uncontrolled infection or other autoimmune disease. A roughly 10 ml volume of fresh peripheral blood provided the PBMCs.

Source material: blood. The source of this sequence is a man aged 18 to 35 with Graves' ophthalmopathy. This chain joins TRBV5-1 and TRBJ2-5; D unclear. CDR3 sequence: CASSDGMRQETQYF. The CDR3, as DNA: TGCGCCAGCAGCGACGGTATGAGACAAGAGACCCAGTACTTC.